The 32 T cell receptor beta chains listed next were all sequenced from one sample in a study of T cells in Graves' hyperthyroidism and ophthalmopathy. RNA transcripts gave rise to amplified TCR beta CDR3 regions. The HTBI primer set drove a first-round RT-PCR of the TCR CDR3. TCRdb independently ran MiXCR on the multiplex PCR reads; one entry per CDR3 protein. Among over 500,000 distinct CDR3 sequences, 40% to 50% were seen once, and the ten largest hold 35% to 50%. Sequenced material: peripheral blood or thyroid tissue (not recorded which). Receptors were obtained from an adult woman with Graves' disease, either hyperthyroidism or ophthalmopathy (not recorded which).

This clonotype is a singleton in its sample. The J gene is TRBJ1-6, the V gene TRBV19; the D is unclear. This CDR3 has 14 amino acids. V was trimmed by 6 bases and J by 8 bases, leaving 14 bases between them. Germline CDR1 reads LNHDA; CDR2 reads SQIVND (reference sequence). The CDR3 nucleotides are TGTGCCAGTAGCCCGAGCGCAGGCGATTCACCCCTCCACTTT. This translates into CASSPSAGDSPLHF.

The rearrangement uses TRBV11-2 and TRBJ1-3; maybe TRBD1 (5 bases). This CDR3 has 15 amino acids. Between the trimmed V and J ends, which lost 5 bases and 4 bases, there was a span of 15 bases. Germline CDR1 SGHAT, CDR2 FQNNGV. The CDR3 DNA follows: TGTGCCAGCAGCCGCACCGTAGGGGTCGGAAACACCATATATTTT. It specifies CASSRTVGVGNTIYF.

V usage is TRBV15 and J usage is TRBJ1-1; 7 bases match TRBD1. Germline trimming cut 5 bases from V and 0 bases from J; bases unmatched to any gene: 30. Germline loops: CDR1 LNHNV, CDR2 YYDKDF (reference sequence). CDR3 length equals 23 residues. The CDR3 is CATSVRGTVHPADSWVMNTEAFF. CDR3 coding DNA: TGTGCCACCAGCGTCCGCGGGACAGTTCATCCAGCGGATAGCTGGGTAATGAACACTGAAGCTTTCTTT.

This chain joins TRBV3-1 and TRBJ2-7; 8 bases fit TRBD2. V was pared by 5 bases and J by 4 bases, with 10 bases of the junction left unmatched. The CDR3 consists of 15 residues. Germline CDR1 is LGHDT and CDR2 is YNNKEL (reference sequence). The CDR3 DNA is TGTGCCAGCAGCGCTAACAGCGGGAGTCGGTACGAGCAGTACTTC. Translating gives CASSANSGSRYEQYF.

There are a few counts of this clonotype. The chain employs TRBV6-6 and TRBJ1-4; 10 bases are a match to TRBD1. V dropped 6 bases and J dropped 13; count of bases not matched to a gene: 5. This CDR3 region has 12 residues. CDR1 is MNHNY and CDR2 is SVGAGI in the germline V gene (reference sequence). The CDR3 loop is CASRGTGETLFF. The DNA for the CDR3 is TGTGCCAGCAGGGGGACAGGGGAGACACTGTTTTTT.

A word on this clonotype: Because the CDR3 is missing its conserved closing phenylalanine or tryptophan, this is likely a read error. The DNA is omitted, as the CDR3 cannot be located on it reliably, and the CDR3 follows TCRdb's listing. The chain combines TRBV5-1 with TRBJ1-1. Germline lookup yields CDR1 SGHRS and CDR2 YFSETQ. Both ends counted, the CDR3 spans 8 residues. The CDR3 protein is CASSLPVA.

This chain uses TRBV7-9 with TRBJ2-1; 8 nucleotides match TRBD1. The CDR3 is 16 residues long. Trimming cost V 6 bases and J 7 bases; bases outside gene matches: 14. Germline V gives CDR1 SEHNR, CDR2 FQNEAQ (reference sequence). In nucleotides, the CDR3 is TGTGCCAGCAGTGAATATTCCGGACAGGGTCGTAATGAGCAGTTCTTC. This gives the protein CASSEYSGQGRNEQFF.

Many counts were recorded for this clonotype. Given the absence of the conserved phenylalanine or tryptophan at the CDR3 end, a read error is likely. No DNA is shown, since the ends of the CDR3 on it are uncertain; the CDR3 is the one TCRdb lists. The chain joins TRBV7-6 to TRBJ2-7; TRBD1 is taken as the D call from the table, unchecked against the DNA. CDR1 is SGHVS and CDR2 is FNYEAQ in the germline V gene. Including both end residues, the CDR3 is 11 amino acids long. CDR3 sequence reads: CASSFTDRRDI.

The V call is TRBV25-1, the J call TRBJ1-6, with D possibly matching TRBD1 (5 bases). The CDR3 totals 15 residues. The germline gives CDR1 MGHDK, CDR2 SYGVNS. The V end lost 4 bases, the J end lost 11 bases, and 18 bases lay between the germline ends. The CDR3 spells CASSARRVGGAPLHF. In nucleotides, the CDR3 is TGTGCCAGCAGTGCTAGAAGGGTTGGGGGGGCACCCCTCCACTTT.

This clonotype was recorded at least ten times. The V gene is TRBV29-1, the J gene TRBJ1-1, with D hard to call. Deletions cut 1 base from V and 7 bases from J, with 10 bases between. Germline values: CDR1 SQVTM, CDR2 ANQGSEA. The CDR3 is made up of 12 amino acids. CDR3 protein: CSVEVGFGEAFF. CDR3 sequence (DNA): TGCAGCGTTGAAGTAGGGTTTGGTGAAGCTTTCTTT.

In this sample, this clonotype turned up many times. The gene calls are TRBV20-1 and TRBJ1-1; weak D call: TRBD1 (5 bases). CDR3 length: 12 amino acids. Germline V gene lookup returns CDR1 DFQATT and CDR2 SNEGSKA (reference sequence). The V and J ends lost 3 bases and 1 base respectively, with 6 bases between them. In DNA form, the CDR3 reads TGCAGTGCTAGCGGACAGAACACTGAAGCTTTCTTT. This encodes CSASGQNTEAFF.

This clonotype occurred many times. This chain connects TRBV5-5 to TRBJ1-1; D unresolved. The CDR3 contains 14 residues. The germline gives CDR1 SGHKS, CDR2 YYEKEE (reference sequence). The V gene lost 3 bases and the J gene lost 1 base, with 10 bases spanning the gap. The CDR3 spells CASSSLAGNTEAFF. The CDR3 DNA follows: TGTGCCAGCAGCTCCCTAGCAGGGAACACTGAAGCTTTCTTT.

This clonotype was recorded only once. This chain joins TRBV20-1 and TRBJ2-7, with D perhaps TRBD2 (6 bases). Trimming shortened V by 0 bases and J by 1 base, and 7 bases separated the two germline ends. The germline CDR1 and CDR2 sequences are DFQATT and SNEGSKA (reference sequence). This CDR3 region has 13 residues. As DNA, the CDR3 is TGCAGTGCTAGAGATGGAGGGTCCTACGAGCAGTACTTC. Its protein product is CSARDGGSYEQYF.

Here the CDR3 reads CASSPNYYGYTF. The CDR3 DNA follows: TGTGCCAGCAGCCCCAACTATTATGGCTACACCTTC. The rearrangement joins TRBV14 to TRBJ1-2; D is undetermined. Germline CDR1 and CDR2: SGHDN and FVKESK. The CDR3 has 12 amino acids. Trimming shortened V by 4 bases and J by 5 bases, and 8 bases separated the two germline ends.

The V gene is TRBV11-2, the J gene TRBJ1-2; D is uncertain. The CDR3 length is 12 residues. The germline CDR1 and CDR2 sequences are SGHAT and FQNNGV. The ends were cut back, 2 bases at V and 10 bases at J, with 11 bases in the middle. CDR3 region: CASSLNPGIYTF. The DNA of the CDR3 is TGTGCCAGCAGCTTAAATCCGGGGATCTACACCTTC.

The chain is built from TRBV5-1 and TRBJ2-2, with D perhaps TRBD2 (5 bases). Germline CDR1 and CDR2: SGHRS and YFSETQ. There are 17 residues in the CDR3. V was clipped by 2 bases and J by 0 bases, with 14 bases between them. This CDR3 reads CASSFARGDPNTGELFF. The CDR3 region has the DNA TGCGCCAGCAGCTTTGCACGGGGTGATCCGAACACCGGGGAGCTGTTTTTT. Complete variable domain (other parts from reference TRBV5-1 and TRBJ2-2): KAGVTQTPRYLIKTRGQQVTLSCSPISGHRSVSWYQQTPGQGLQFLFEYFSETQRNKGNFPGRFSGRQFSNSRSEMNVSTLELGDSALYLCASSFARGDPNTGELFFGEGSRLTVL.

The chain employs TRBV6-5 and TRBJ1-5; TRBD1 matches 7 bases. This CDR3 comprises 15 residues. V lost 5 bases and J lost 6; bases outside the gene matches: 10. The V gene's germline CDR1 is MNHEY and CDR2 SVGAGI. In DNA form, the CDR3 reads TGTGCCAGCAGTCAAACAACAGGGGCCCCTCAGCCCCAGCATTTT. Translated, it gives CASSQTTGAPQPQHF.

The chain uses TRBV29-1 and TRBJ2-2; 8 bases are a match to TRBD1. This CDR3 region has 11 residues. Looked up from germline, CDR1 is SQVTM and CDR2 is ANQGSEA. The CDR3 DNA reads TGCAGTTCACAGGGGGCCGGGGAGCTGTTTTTT. This codes for CSSQGAGELFF.

In its sample, this clonotype was seen a few times. The chain combines TRBV7-6 with TRBJ2-3; D gene uncertain. Trimming stripped 1 base from V and 2 bases from J, with 7 bases between. CDR3 size: 14 residues. Per germline, CDR1 SGHVS and CDR2 FNYEAQ. CDR3 loop: CASSLDGSTDTQYF. Here the CDR3 DNA reads TGTGCCAGCAGCTTAGATGGTTCCACAGATACGCAGTATTTT.

There are a few counts of this clonotype. The rearrangement uses TRBV7-9 and TRBJ2-2; the match to TRBD2 covers 13 bases. Losses at the gene ends were 1 base for V and 0 bases for J; bases not matched to a gene: 8. This CDR3 comprises 20 residues. Per the germline V gene, CDR1 is SEHNR and CDR2 is FQNEAQ (reference sequence). CDR3 protein: CASSLVGWTSGGANTGELFF. The CDR3 coding sequence is TGTGCCAGCAGCTTAGTGGGGTGGACTAGCGGGGGAGCGAACACCGGGGAGCTGTTTTTT.

This clonotype was detected only a few times. V usage is TRBV24-1 and J usage is TRBJ1-2; 7 bases align to TRBD1. Germline-derived CDR1 and CDR2 are KGHDR and SFDVKD. V was clipped by 2 bases and J by 2 bases; unmatched bases: 7. The CDR3 has 16 amino acids. CDR3 DNA: TGTGCCACCAGTGATTCGGTACAGGGGAGAAACTATGGCTACACCTTC. Amino acids: CATSDSVQGRNYGYTF.

This clonotype was recorded at least ten times. The rearrangement joins TRBV5-1 to TRBJ1-1, with D perhaps matching TRBD1 (5 bases). Germline V gives CDR1 SGHRS, CDR2 YFSETQ. The germline V and J ends were trimmed by 5 bases and 5 bases, with 16 bases remaining between them. The CDR3 loop spans 14 amino acids. CDR3 DNA sequence: TGCGCCAGCAGGGTCGGGGGGTTCGGGACTGAAGCTTTCTTT. Protein: CASRVGGFGTEAFF.

V is TRBV7-9 and J is TRBJ2-5; possibly TRBD1 or TRBD2 for D (5 bases each). The V end was cut by 0 bases, the J end by 5 bases, with 10 bases between. The CDR3 runs to 14 residues. CDR1 and CDR2 (germline): SEHNR, FQNEAQ (reference sequence). The CDR3 DNA reads as TGTGCCAGCAGCTTAGCCAGGGAGACCGAGACCCAGTACTTC. It yields the protein CASSLARETETQYF.

This clonotype came up a few times. This sequence joins TRBV10-3 and TRBJ2-7; D not resolved. Germline loops: CDR1 ENHRY, CDR2 SYGVKD. Deletions cut 11 bases from V and 0 bases from J, with 11 bases between. This CDR3 contains 12 residues. The CDR3 loop reads CAVSGISYEQYF. The CDR3 DNA follows: TGTGCCGTTTCCGGAATCTCCTACGAGCAGTACTTC.

This clonotype has just a few counts. The J gene is TRBJ2-7, the V gene TRBV13, with D hard to call. The length of the CDR3 is 14 residues. The germline CDR1 and CDR2 sequences are PRHDT and FYEKMQ (reference sequence). Between the trimmed V and J ends, which lost 6 bases and 7 bases, there was a span of 19 bases. The CDR3 loop reads CASRSRGSVREQYF. The CDR3 DNA follows: TGTGCCAGCAGATCACGAGGCAGTGTAAGGGAGCAGTACTTC. Looking up the rest from reference TRBV13 and TRBJ2-7 gives the full variable domain: AAGVIQSPRHLIKEKRETATLKCYPIPRHDTVYWYQQGPGQDPQFLISFYEKMQSDKGSIPDRFSAQQFSDYHSELNMSSLELGDSALYFCASRSRGSVREQYFGPGTRLTVT.

The chain joins TRBV20-1 to TRBJ1-6; D unresolved. Between the trimmed V and J ends, which lost 6 bases and 1 base, there was a span of 13 bases. CDR1 is DFQATT, CDR2 SNEGSKA, per germline (reference sequence). The CDR3 has 15 amino acids. The DNA for the CDR3 is TGCAGTGCAACCAAGTCTGAGTCCTATAATTCACCCCTCCACTTT. This encodes CSATKSESYNSPLHF.

This clonotype appeared once. The CDR3 nucleotides are TGCAGTGCTACCCGAGACAGGGGGGCCTATGGCTACACCTTC. Protein: CSATRDRGAYGYTF. The chain employs TRBV20-1 and TRBJ1-2, with 9 bases that match TRBD1. V was clipped by 4 bases and J by 4 bases; unmatched bases: 7. CDR1 is DFQATT and CDR2 is SNEGSKA in the germline V gene (reference sequence). This CDR3 contains 14 residues.

The rearrangement uses TRBV20-1 and TRBJ2-7; 11 bases match TRBD1. There are 13 residues in the CDR3. Germline values: CDR1 DFQATT, CDR2 SNEGSKA (reference sequence). V dropped 7 bases and J dropped 3; count of bases not matched to a gene: 5. The CDR3 coding sequence is TGCAGTGGAGAGGGGACAGGGGGCTACGAGCAGTACTTC. It codes for CSGEGTGGYEQYF.

This clonotype showed up many times. This sequence joins TRBV7-9 and TRBJ1-2; D perhaps matches TRBD1 (5 bases). V was pared by 1 base and J by 4 bases, with 10 bases between. CDR1 SEHNR and CDR2 FQNEAQ come from the germline V gene (reference sequence). The CDR3 runs 14 residues. CDR3 residues: CASSLDRGSYGYTF. CDR3 nucleotide sequence: TGTGCCAGCAGCTTAGACCGGGGGTCCTATGGCTACACCTTC.

Worth noting for this clonotype: A read error may be the cause here, since a much bigger clone is one base away. V is TRBV10-3 and J is TRBJ1-4; D remains unclear. Looked up from germline, CDR1 is ENHRY and CDR2 is SYGVKD. The CDR3 totals 13 residues. The germline V and J ends were trimmed by 5 bases and 5 bases, with 9 bases remaining between them. The CDR3 DNA reads as TGTGCCATCAGTAGGGAAGGAAATGAAAAACTGTTTTTT. The encoded protein is CAISREGNEKLFF.

This clonotype occurred many times. The CDR3 nucleotides read TGTGCCAGCAGCCAAGCATCGAACGAGCAGTACTTC. This encodes CASSQASNEQYF. This chain links TRBV3-1 with TRBJ2-7, with D hard to call. This CDR3 contains 12 residues. The germline CDR1 and CDR2 sequences are LGHDT and YNNKEL (reference sequence). Trimming removed 1 base from V and 5 bases from J, with 6 bases in between.

A remark on this clonotype: This sequence may be a read error, since a much larger clone differs from it by one base. The gene calls are TRBV6-2 or TRBV6-3 and TRBJ2-7; 9 nucleotides line up with TRBD1. This CDR3 is built from 14 residues. Germline V CDR1 and CDR2: MNHEY, SVGEGT. The CDR3, as DNA: TGTGCCGGCAGTACCGGGACAGGGAGACCGGAGCAGTACTTC. This encodes CAGSTGTGRPEQYF.